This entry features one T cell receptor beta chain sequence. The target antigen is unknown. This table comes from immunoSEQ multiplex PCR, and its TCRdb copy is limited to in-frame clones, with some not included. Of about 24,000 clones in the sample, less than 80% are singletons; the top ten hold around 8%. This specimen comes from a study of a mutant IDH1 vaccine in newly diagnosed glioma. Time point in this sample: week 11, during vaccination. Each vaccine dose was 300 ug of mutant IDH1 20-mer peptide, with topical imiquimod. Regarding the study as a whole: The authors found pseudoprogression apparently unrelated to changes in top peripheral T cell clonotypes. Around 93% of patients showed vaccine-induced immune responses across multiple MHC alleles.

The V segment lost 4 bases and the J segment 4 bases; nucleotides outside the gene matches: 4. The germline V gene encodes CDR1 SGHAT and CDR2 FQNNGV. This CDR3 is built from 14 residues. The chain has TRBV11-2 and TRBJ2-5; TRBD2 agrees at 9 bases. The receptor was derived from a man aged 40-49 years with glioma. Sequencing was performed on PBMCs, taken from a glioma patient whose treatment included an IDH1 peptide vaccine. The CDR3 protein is CASSYQAGGETQYF. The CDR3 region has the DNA TGTGCCAGCAGCTATCAAGCGGGAGGAGAGACCCAGTACTTC.